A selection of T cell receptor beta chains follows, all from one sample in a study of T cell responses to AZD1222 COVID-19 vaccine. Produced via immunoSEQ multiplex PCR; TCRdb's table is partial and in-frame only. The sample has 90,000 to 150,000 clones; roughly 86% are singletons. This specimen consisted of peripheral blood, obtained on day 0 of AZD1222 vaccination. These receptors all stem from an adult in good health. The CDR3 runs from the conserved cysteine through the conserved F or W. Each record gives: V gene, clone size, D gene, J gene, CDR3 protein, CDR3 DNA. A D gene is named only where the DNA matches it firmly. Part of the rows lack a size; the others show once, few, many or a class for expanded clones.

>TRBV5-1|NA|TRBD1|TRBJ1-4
CASSRGTGEKLFF
TGCGCCAGCAGCCGTGGGACAGGCGAAAAACTGTTTTTT
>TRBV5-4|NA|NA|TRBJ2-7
CASSLAGNDEQYF
TGTGCCAGCAGCTTGGCCGGGAATGACGAGCAGTACTTC
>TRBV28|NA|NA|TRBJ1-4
CASNGGVGEKLFF
TGTGCCAGCAACGGGGGAGTAGGTGAAAAACTGTTTTTT
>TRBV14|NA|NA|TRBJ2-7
CASSQTKGYEQYF
TGTGCCAGCAGCCAAACGAAGGGTTACGAGCAGTACTTC
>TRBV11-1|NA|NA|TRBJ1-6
CASSLEGRADSPLHF
TGTGCCAGCAGCTTAGAAGGCAGGGCGGATTCACCCCTCCACTTT
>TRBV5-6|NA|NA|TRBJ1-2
CATTGRGYGYTF
TGTGCCACGACGGGGCGCGGCTATGGCTACACCTTC
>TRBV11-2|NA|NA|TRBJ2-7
CASSLGDGSYEQYF
TGTGCCAGCAGCTTAGGGGACGGGTCCTACGAGCAGTACTTC
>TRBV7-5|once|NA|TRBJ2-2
CVRSLVRPANTGELFF
TGTGTCAGAAGCTTAGTTCGACCGGCGAACACCGGGGAGCTGTTTTTT
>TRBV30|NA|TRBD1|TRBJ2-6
CAGQEAGGFSGANVLTF
TGTGCCGGCCAAGAGGCAGGGGGCTTCTCTGGGGCCAACGTCCTGACTTTC
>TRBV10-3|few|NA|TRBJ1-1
CAISAGDTEAFF
TGTGCCATCAGTGCAGGGGACACTGAAGCTTTCTTT
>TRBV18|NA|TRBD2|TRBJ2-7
CASSPSSGGTYEQYF
TGTGCCAGCTCACCATCTTCGGGGGGTACCTACGAGCAGTACTTC
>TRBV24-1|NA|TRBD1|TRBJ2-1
CATSPNRDREINEQFF
TGTGCCACCAGTCCCAACCGGGACAGGGAAATTAATGAGCAGTTCTTC
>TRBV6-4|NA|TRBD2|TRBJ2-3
CASSDGSGTSTDTQYF
TGTGCCAGCAGTGATGGTAGCGGGACTAGCACAGATACGCAGTATTTT
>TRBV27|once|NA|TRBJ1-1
CASSLAGGITEAFF
TGTGCCAGCAGTTTAGCGGGAGGGATCACTGAAGCTTTCTTT
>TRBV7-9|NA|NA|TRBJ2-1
CASSLFGVGSYNEQFF
TGTGCCAGCAGCTTATTCGGGGTGGGCTCCTACAATGAGCAGTTCTTC
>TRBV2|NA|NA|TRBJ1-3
CASSEQGANGNTIYF
TGTGCCAGCAGTGAACAGGGAGCAAATGGAAACACCATATATTTT
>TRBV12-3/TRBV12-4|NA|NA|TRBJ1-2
CASSFQGTYGYTF
TGTGCCAGCAGTTTTCAAGGAACCTATGGCTACACCTTC
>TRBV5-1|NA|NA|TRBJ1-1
CASTQAGGTEAFF
TGCGCCAGCACCCAAGCGGGTGGCACTGAAGCTTTCTTT
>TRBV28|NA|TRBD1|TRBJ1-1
CASSPMTGGFTEAFF
TGTGCCAGCAGTCCGATGACAGGGGGCTTCACTGAAGCTTTCTTT
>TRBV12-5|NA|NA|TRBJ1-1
CASGLEYAETTEAFF
TGTGCTAGTGGTTTGGAGTACGCAGAGACCACTGAAGCTTTCTTT
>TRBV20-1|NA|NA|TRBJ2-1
CSASPLAKEQFF
TGCAGTGCTAGTCCCCTAGCGAAGGAGCAGTTCTTC
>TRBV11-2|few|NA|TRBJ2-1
CASSLEQGLLSSVF
TGTGCCAGCAGCTTAGAACAGGGCCTTCTGAGTAGCGTCTTC
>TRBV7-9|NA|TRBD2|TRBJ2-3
CASSQRLAGGTDTQYF
TGTGCCAGCAGCCAGAGACTAGCGGGAGGTACAGATACGCAGTATTTT
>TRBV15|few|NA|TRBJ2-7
CATSRDGAYSYEQYF
TGTGCCACCAGCAGAGATGGGGCGTACTCCTACGAGCAGTACTTC
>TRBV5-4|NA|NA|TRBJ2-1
CASSLTEGMDEQFF
TGTGCCAGCAGCTTGACGGAGGGAATGGATGAGCAGTTCTTC
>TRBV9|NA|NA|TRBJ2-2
CASSALPNTGELFF
TGTGCCAGCAGCGCACTGCCGAACACCGGGGAGCTGTTTTTT
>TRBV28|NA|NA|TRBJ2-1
CASSLVGHEQFF
TGTGCCAGCAGTTTGGTCGGCCATGAGCAGTTCTTC
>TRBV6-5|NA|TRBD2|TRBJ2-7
CASSSRLAGPSYEQYF
TGTGCCAGCAGTTCGCGACTAGCGGGACCCTCCTACGAGCAGTACTTC
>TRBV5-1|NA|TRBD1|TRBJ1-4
CASSFRDSGKLFF
TGCGCCAGCAGCTTCCGGGACAGTGGAAAACTGTTTTTT
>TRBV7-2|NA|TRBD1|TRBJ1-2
CASSLVSQGDYGYTF
TGTGCCAGCAGCTTAGTTTCTCAGGGGGACTATGGCTACACCTTC
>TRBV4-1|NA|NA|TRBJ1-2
CASSQVTVDYGYTF
TGCGCCAGCAGCCAAGTGACAGTAGATTATGGCTACACCTTC
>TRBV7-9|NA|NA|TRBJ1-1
CASSLGNRAAFF
TGTGCCAGCAGCTTAGGTAACCGGGCAGCTTTCTTT
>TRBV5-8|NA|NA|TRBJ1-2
CASSPWTAPNYGYTF
TGTGCCAGCAGCCCCTGGACCGCGCCAAACTATGGCTACACCTTC
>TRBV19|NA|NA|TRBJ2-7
CASSIWTDPREQYF
TGTGCCAGTAGTATTTGGACGGACCCGCGTGAGCAGTACTTC
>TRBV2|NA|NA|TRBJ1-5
CASSVGGSQPQHF
TGTGCCAGCAGTGTTGGAGGTAGTCAGCCCCAGCATTTT
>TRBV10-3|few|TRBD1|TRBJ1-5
CAISERGQGAEPQHF
TGTGCCATCAGTGAAAGGGGGCAGGGAGCGGAGCCCCAGCATTTT
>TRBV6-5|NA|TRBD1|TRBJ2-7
CASISKGALIEQYF
TGTGCCAGCATCTCAAAGGGGGCTCTAATCGAGCAGTACTTC
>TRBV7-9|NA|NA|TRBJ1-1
CASSLGQRPSSNTEAFF
TGTGCCAGCAGCCTCGGACAGCGACCTAGCTCCAACACTGAAGCTTTCTTT